This is a list of T cell receptor beta chains from one sample in a study of T-cell memory formation after mild COVID-19. MiXCR, run by TCRdb on the 5' RACE reads, gives a single entry per CDR3 protein. The profile shows a few hundred thousand distinct CDR3 sequences, around 15% of them singletons. Sequenced sample: PBMCs or a T cell subset sorted from them (not recorded which). The receptor set was obtained from a man between 18 and 29 years old who had mild COVID-19 (a few samples of this study predate the infection). Cell type and time point are not known. Both conserved end residues are part of each CDR3. Each record gives: CDR3 protein, CDR3 length, V gene, J gene.

cdr3_aa: CASKGWTGDSGQPQHF
cdr3_length: 16
v_call: TRBV6-2/TRBV6-3
j_call: TRBJ1-5

cdr3_aa: CASSLAPWDRGGDTQYF
cdr3_length: 17
v_call: TRBV7-8
j_call: TRBJ2-3

cdr3_aa: CASSSTDRRLFF
cdr3_length: 12
v_call: TRBV7-8
j_call: TRBJ2-2

cdr3_aa: CASSQEQETQYF
cdr3_length: 12
v_call: TRBV2
j_call: TRBJ2-5

cdr3_aa: CASRPWTEETQYF
cdr3_length: 13
v_call: TRBV6-2/TRBV6-3
j_call: TRBJ2-5

cdr3_aa: CASSRTDRRVDGYTF
cdr3_length: 15
v_call: TRBV6-5
j_call: TRBJ1-2

cdr3_aa: CASTLTGVNYGYTF
cdr3_length: 14
v_call: TRBV7-9
j_call: TRBJ1-2

cdr3_aa: CASSPVSGWETQYF
cdr3_length: 14
v_call: TRBV7-2
j_call: TRBJ2-5

cdr3_aa: CASSPSPGDTQYF
cdr3_length: 13
v_call: TRBV12-3/TRBV12-4
j_call: TRBJ2-3

cdr3_aa: CASGQGGQPQHF
cdr3_length: 12
v_call: TRBV27
j_call: TRBJ1-5

cdr3_aa: CASSYAASSGNTIYF
cdr3_length: 15
v_call: TRBV6-5
j_call: TRBJ1-3

cdr3_aa: CASSSQPPGQGAYEQYF
cdr3_length: 17
v_call: TRBV5-1
j_call: TRBJ2-7

cdr3_aa: CASSRRRDTQYF
cdr3_length: 12
v_call: TRBV7-2
j_call: TRBJ2-3

cdr3_aa: CASSYSLSQNTEAFF
cdr3_length: 15
v_call: TRBV6-6
j_call: TRBJ1-1

cdr3_aa: CASSLIGTSYEQYF
cdr3_length: 14
v_call: TRBV12-3/TRBV12-4
j_call: TRBJ2-7

cdr3_aa: CAITERQGGTGELFF
cdr3_length: 15
v_call: TRBV10-3
j_call: TRBJ2-2

cdr3_aa: CASSYRGREQETQYF
cdr3_length: 15
v_call: TRBV6-2/TRBV6-3
j_call: TRBJ2-5

cdr3_aa: CASSQEQGFYNEQFF
cdr3_length: 15
v_call: TRBV4-3
j_call: TRBJ2-1

cdr3_aa: CASRASSYNEQFF
cdr3_length: 13
v_call: TRBV12-3/TRBV12-4
j_call: TRBJ2-1

cdr3_aa: CASSQDAGVSSYEQYF
cdr3_length: 16
v_call: TRBV4-2
j_call: TRBJ2-7

cdr3_aa: CASSFETQYF
cdr3_length: 10
v_call: TRBV7-9
j_call: TRBJ2-5

cdr3_aa: CSVDGLRTDTQYF
cdr3_length: 13
v_call: TRBV29-1
j_call: TRBJ2-3

cdr3_aa: CAWSVQGTSITETQYF
cdr3_length: 16
v_call: TRBV30
j_call: TRBJ2-5

cdr3_aa: CSARDLVNTEAFF
cdr3_length: 13
v_call: TRBV20-1
j_call: TRBJ1-1

cdr3_aa: CASISQGRRLFF
cdr3_length: 12
v_call: TRBV19
j_call: TRBJ1-4

cdr3_aa: CASSSRIDEKLFF
cdr3_length: 13
v_call: TRBV9
j_call: TRBJ1-4

cdr3_aa: CASTPASRTEQYF
cdr3_length: 13
v_call: TRBV12-3/TRBV12-4
j_call: TRBJ2-7

cdr3_aa: CASSQEQSGRANVLTF
cdr3_length: 16
v_call: TRBV4-1
j_call: TRBJ2-6

cdr3_aa: CASSSSLEAFF
cdr3_length: 11
v_call: TRBV28
j_call: TRBJ1-1

cdr3_aa: CASSPGLQGRMVYEQYF
cdr3_length: 17
v_call: TRBV18
j_call: TRBJ2-7

cdr3_aa: CASSLISSYTGELFF
cdr3_length: 15
v_call: TRBV7-3
j_call: TRBJ2-2

cdr3_aa: CASTDGRPYEQYF
cdr3_length: 13
v_call: TRBV7-9
j_call: TRBJ2-7

cdr3_aa: CASRNTGGGQPQHF
cdr3_length: 14
v_call: TRBV6-2/TRBV6-3
j_call: TRBJ1-5

cdr3_aa: CASSYDLPSGESSYEQYF
cdr3_length: 18
v_call: TRBV6-2/TRBV6-3
j_call: TRBJ2-7

cdr3_aa: CASSLDRARVSGYTF
cdr3_length: 15
v_call: TRBV13
j_call: TRBJ1-2

cdr3_aa: CASSQSGTGEAFF
cdr3_length: 13
v_call: TRBV4-1
j_call: TRBJ1-1

cdr3_aa: CASSQDPRHNYGYTF
cdr3_length: 15
v_call: TRBV4-1
j_call: TRBJ1-2

cdr3_aa: CASSLTVTGRGETQYF
cdr3_length: 16
v_call: TRBV7-7
j_call: TRBJ2-5

cdr3_aa: CSAKQGANVLTF
cdr3_length: 12
v_call: TRBV20-1
j_call: TRBJ2-6

cdr3_aa: CSARRTDLSPLHF
cdr3_length: 13
v_call: TRBV20-1
j_call: TRBJ1-6

cdr3_aa: CASNEWGEKLFF
cdr3_length: 12
v_call: TRBV6-6
j_call: TRBJ1-4